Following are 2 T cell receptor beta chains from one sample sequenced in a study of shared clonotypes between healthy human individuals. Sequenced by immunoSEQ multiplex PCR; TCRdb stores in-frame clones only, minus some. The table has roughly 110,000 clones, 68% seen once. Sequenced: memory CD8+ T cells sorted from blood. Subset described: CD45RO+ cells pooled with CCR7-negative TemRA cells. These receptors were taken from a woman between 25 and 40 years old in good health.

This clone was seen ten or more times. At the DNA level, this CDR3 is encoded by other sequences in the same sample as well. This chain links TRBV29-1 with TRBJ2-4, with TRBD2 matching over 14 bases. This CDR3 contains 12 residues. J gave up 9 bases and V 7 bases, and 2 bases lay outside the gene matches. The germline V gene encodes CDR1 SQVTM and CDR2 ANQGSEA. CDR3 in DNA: TGCAGCGGACTAGCGGGAGGGAGCATTCAGTACTTC. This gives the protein CSGLAGGSIQYF.

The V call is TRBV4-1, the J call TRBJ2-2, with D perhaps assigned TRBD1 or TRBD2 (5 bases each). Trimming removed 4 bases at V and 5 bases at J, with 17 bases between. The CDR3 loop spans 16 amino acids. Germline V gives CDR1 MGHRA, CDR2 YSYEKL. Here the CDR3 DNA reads TGCGCCAGCAGCCTCCGGGACGCACTGGGGACCGGGGAGCTGTTTTTT. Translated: CASSLRDALGTGELFF.